This TCR beta chain was captured by sequencing in a study of blood T cell repertoires in COVID-19. In terms of age and location, participants ranged from roughly 18 to 90 years and lived in about two dozen US areas. Participants were placed into cohorts based on the clinical history they reported. From germline, CDR1 is MNHEY and CDR2 SVGAGI. V was shortened by 1 base and J by 5 bases, with 11 bases between the two germline ends. There are 15 residues in the CDR3. Sequencing used immunoSEQ multiplex PCR; TCRdb keeps in-frame clones, though not all of them. Among just over 350,000 clones listed, about 90% were seen once.

The clonotype comes from a woman aged 30 to 39 who had recovered from COVID-19. This chain uses TRBV6-5 with TRBJ2-2; TRBD2 might be the D (5 bases). Specimen: PBMCs or T cells enriched from blood (not recorded which). CDR3 coding DNA: TGTGCCAGCAGTTACTTAGCGAGAAGGACCGGGGAGCTGTTTTTT. This sequence encodes CASSYLARRTGELFF.